The T cell receptor beta chain under discussion was sequenced for a study of post-analysis software for immune sequencing data (dated by TCRdb to the mid-2010s). At the level of the whole study: Disease courses on record covered relapsing-remitting, secondary progressive and progressive-relapsing multiple sclerosis, though some patients had no subtype annotation. The patient repertoires were compared against approximately eleven previously published healthy control repertoires obtained from donors aged roughly 6 to 28 years. A subset of samples was prepared in parallel using single-end sample barcoding, then pooled and co-amplified after Illumina adapter ligation.

The paper's findings and limits, for the study overall: The multiple sclerosis patient group was slightly younger than the control group. Significantly lower normalized Chao1 diversity was found in multiple sclerosis patients than in controls, suggesting substantial peripheral T-cell clonal expansion. Direct clustering with F measure showed strong co-clustering of samples prepared in the same batch, prompting a batch-effect correction. Several TRBV segments, including TRBV5-6, TRBV5-1 and TRBV20-1, were significantly more frequent in patients than controls.

Trimming at the junction amounts to 3 bases on V and 15 bases on J, and the germline ends lie 15 bases apart. The CDR3 sequence holds 12 residues, the cysteine and phenylalanine included. CDR3 DNA is the only sequence kept; it has 36 bases, read in frame from the first base. TCR beta repertoires were profiled from peripheral blood of roughly 13 young patients with multiple sclerosis to demonstrate the VDJtools post-analysis software. The multiple sclerosis patients were children and adolescents between roughly 6 and 17 years of age. Library method: PCR. Sequenced on an Illumina HiSeq 2500. To reduce PCR and sequencing biases, unique molecular identifiers were built into the TCR beta cDNA libraries. Some 500,000 cDNA molecules were obtained per 1 to 10 million input T cells, so each molecule approximated one T cell. The patient libraries were prepared and sequenced with the same protocol used for the earlier healthy control dataset. Samples belonging to the same batch were prepared together, multiplexed and sequenced on a shared HiSeq lane. On the authors' methods: Raw barcoded reads were processed with MIGEC, and single-read molecular identifier groups were discarded before consensus assembly and CDR3 extraction. VDJtools was used for post-analysis of the clonotype tables, with diversity normalized by down-sampling every dataset to the smallest sample size. To correct batch-related cross-sample contamination, repertoire overlap clustering matched CDR3 amino acid sequences but not nucleotide sequences. TCRdb handled the public reads itself, with Q25 trimming in fastp and clone calling in MiXCR, and kept productive beta chains. Each record represents a unique CDR3 protein, reported with the most common genes and DNA among its rows. The V and J calls were not made by the authors but by TCRdb's processing. Across this sample there are roughly 800,000 distinct CDR3 sequences, with 40% to 55% seen only once. The ten most abundant clones make up roughly 4.4% of the sample.

This clonotype has more than one count but fewer than ten. The clone's antigen remains unknown. Per-base qualities were not stored, and no clone one base away is much larger. This TCR came from a girl under 18 with multiple sclerosis. Sequencing input: blood. This sequence uses TRBV12-3 or TRBV12-4 and TRBJ2-1, with the identity of the D gene unclear. The CDR3 corresponds to CASSFDARQAFF. The DNA sequence is as follows: TGTGCCAGCAGTTTCGATGCTCGGCAAGCGTTCTTC.